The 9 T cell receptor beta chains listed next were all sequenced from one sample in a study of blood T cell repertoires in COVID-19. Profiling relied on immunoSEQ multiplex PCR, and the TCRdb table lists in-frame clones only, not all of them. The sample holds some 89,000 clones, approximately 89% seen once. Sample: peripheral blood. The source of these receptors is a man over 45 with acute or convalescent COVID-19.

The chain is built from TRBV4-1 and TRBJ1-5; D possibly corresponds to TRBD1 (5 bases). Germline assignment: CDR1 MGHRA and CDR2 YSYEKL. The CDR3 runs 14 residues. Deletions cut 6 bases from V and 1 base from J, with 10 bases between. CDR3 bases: TGCGCCAGCAGTAACGCAGGGAGCAATCAGCCCCAGCATTTT. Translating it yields CASSNAGSNQPQHF.

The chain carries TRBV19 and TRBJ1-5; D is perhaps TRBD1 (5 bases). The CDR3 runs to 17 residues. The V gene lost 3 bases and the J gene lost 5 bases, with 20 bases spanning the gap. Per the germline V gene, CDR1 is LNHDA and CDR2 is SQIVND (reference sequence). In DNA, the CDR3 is TGTGCCAGTAGTATTATAAGGTTGATCGGCAGGGATCAGCCCCAGCATTTT. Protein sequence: CASSIIRLIGRDQPQHF.

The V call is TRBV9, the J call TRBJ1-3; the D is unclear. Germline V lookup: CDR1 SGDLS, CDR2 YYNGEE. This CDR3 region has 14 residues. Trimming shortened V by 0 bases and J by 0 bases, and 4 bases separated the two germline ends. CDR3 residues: CASSVAVSGNTIYF. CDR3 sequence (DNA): TGTGCCAGCAGCGTAGCGGTCTCTGGAAACACCATATATTTT.

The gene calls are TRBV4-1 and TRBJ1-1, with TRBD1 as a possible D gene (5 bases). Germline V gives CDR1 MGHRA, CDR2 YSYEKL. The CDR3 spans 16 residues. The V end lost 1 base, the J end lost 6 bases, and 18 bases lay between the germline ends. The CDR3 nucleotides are TGCGCCAGCAGCCAAGGTGCAGGGATCCAACCTGCTGAAGCTTTCTTT. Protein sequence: CASSQGAGIQPAEAFF.

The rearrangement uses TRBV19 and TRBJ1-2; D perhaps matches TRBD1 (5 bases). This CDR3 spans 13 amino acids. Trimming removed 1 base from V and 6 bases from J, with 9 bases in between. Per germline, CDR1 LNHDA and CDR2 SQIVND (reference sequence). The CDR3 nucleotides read TGTGCCAGTAGTATAGGACAGTTTGATGGCTACACCTTC. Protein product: CASSIGQFDGYTF.

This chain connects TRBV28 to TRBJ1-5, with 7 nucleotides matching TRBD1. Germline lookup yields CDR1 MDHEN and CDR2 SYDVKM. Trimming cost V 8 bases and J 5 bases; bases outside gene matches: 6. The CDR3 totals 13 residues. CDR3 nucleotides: TGTGCCAGCCGGAGGGGGCACGATCAGCCCCAGCATTTT. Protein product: CASRRGHDQPQHF.

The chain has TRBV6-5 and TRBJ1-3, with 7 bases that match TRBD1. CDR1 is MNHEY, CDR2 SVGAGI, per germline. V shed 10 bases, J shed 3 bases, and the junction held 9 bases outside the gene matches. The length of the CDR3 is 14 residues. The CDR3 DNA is TGTGCCACCTTGACAGGGTTCGGTGGAAACACCATATATTTT. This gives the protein CATLTGFGGNTIYF.

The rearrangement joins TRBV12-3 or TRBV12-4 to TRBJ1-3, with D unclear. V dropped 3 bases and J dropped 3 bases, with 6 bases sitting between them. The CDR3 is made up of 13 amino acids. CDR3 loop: CASSFQDGNTIYF. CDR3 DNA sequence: TGTGCCAGCAGTTTTCAGGATGGAAACACCATATATTTT.

The CDR3 bases are TGCGCCAGCAGCCTTAGCGGGGATGGCAATGAGCAGTTCTTC. Its protein is CASSLSGDGNEQFF. The chain employs TRBV5-1 and TRBJ2-1, with TRBD2 identical over 8 bases. Germline loops: CDR1 SGHRS, CDR2 YFSETQ. V shed 4 bases, J shed 6 bases, and the junction held 6 bases outside the gene matches. There are 14 residues in the CDR3.